Detailed here is one T cell receptor beta chain. Trimming took off 4 bases at V and 4 bases at J, with 9 bases between the two ends. CDR1 and CDR2 from the germline V gene are KGHDR and SFDVKD. The CDR3 loop spans 13 amino acids. The record originates from a study of blood T cell repertoires in COVID-19. Study details: Samples came from the United States, Italy and Spain, spanning acute and convalescent COVID-19.

Using immunoSEQ multiplex PCR, the repertoire was profiled, and TCRdb retains in-frame clones only, with some absent. The sample consists of about 22,000 clones, roughly nine tenths of them appearing once. The chain has TRBV24-1 and TRBJ2-5, with TRBD1 as a possible D gene (5 bases). The sample consisted of peripheral blood. The clonotype was recovered from a human donor with active COVID-19. The donor label of this sample is uncertain. This CDR3 reads CATSESGSETQYF. The CDR3 region has the DNA TGTGCCACCAGTGAGTCAGGGTCAGAGACCCAGTACTTC.